These T cell receptor beta chains were read from a single sample in a study of blood T cell repertoires in COVID-19. The data were produced by immunoSEQ multiplex PCR, yet TCRdb's version contains in-frame clones alone and is incomplete. The sample has 150,000 to 170,000 clones; 78% are singletons. What was sequenced was peripheral blood. The source is an older man with acute or convalescent COVID-19. Both conserved end residues are part of each CDR3. A D gene is named only where the DNA matches it firmly. The size field is filled for only some rows; it gives once, few, many or a size class.

v_call	d_call	j_call	clone_size	cdr3_aa	cdr3_nt
TRBV5-1	NA	TRBJ2-6	NA	CASAQQGSGANVLTF	TGCGCCAGCGCTCAACAGGGCTCTGGGGCCAACGTCCTGACTTTC
TRBV18	TRBD2	TRBJ2-1	NA	CASSPGLAGEGGQFF	TGTGCCAGCTCACCAGGACTAGCGGGGGAAGGGGGGCAGTTCTTC
TRBV11-1	TRBD2	TRBJ2-1	NA	CASSPQSGATGNEQFF	TGTGCCAGCAGCCCCCAAAGCGGGGCCACGGGCAATGAGCAGTTCTTC
TRBV5-1	TRBD1	TRBJ1-4	NA	CASSLAGTGVNEKLFF	TGCGCCAGCAGCTTGGCGGGGACAGGGGTTAATGAAAAACTGTTTTTT
TRBV19	NA	TRBJ2-7	NA	CASKGVSYEQYF	TGTGCCAGTAAAGGGGTCTCCTACGAGCAGTACTTC
TRBV6-6	NA	TRBJ1-5	NA	CASSYSNGGDQPQHF	TGTGCCAGCAGTTACTCGAACGGGGGTGATCAGCCCCAGCATTTT
TRBV9	NA	TRBJ1-1	NA	CASSVVVEAFF	TGTGCCAGCAGCGTAGTCGTTGAAGCTTTCTTT
TRBV7-2	TRBD1	TRBJ1-5	NA	CASSPRTGYHQPQHF	TGTGCCAGCAGCCCCCGGACAGGGTATCATCAGCCCCAGCATTTT
TRBV28	NA	TRBJ2-3	NA	CASSFPHRGGSTDTQYF	TGTGCCAGCAGTTTCCCCCACAGGGGAGGTAGCACAGATACGCAGTATTTT
TRBV7-2	NA	TRBJ2-5	once	CASSGGTAQETQYF	TGTGCCAGCAGCGGCGGGACAGCACAAGAGACCCAGTACTTC
TRBV27	TRBD1	TRBJ1-2	NA	CASSLSNPETGTPNYGYTF	TGTGCCAGCAGTTTATCGAATCCCGAGACAGGGACCCCTAACTATGGCTACACCTTC
TRBV24-1	TRBD1	TRBJ2-3	many	CATSDRTGGVLDTQYF	TGTGCCACCAGTGATCGGACAGGGGGCGTTTTAGATACGCAGTATTTT
TRBV5-4	NA	TRBJ2-3	NA	CASSSVLNTDTQYF	TGTGCCAGCAGCTCCGTACTCAACACAGATACGCAGTATTTT
TRBV18	TRBD1	TRBJ1-2	few	CASSLPGTGLYGYTF	TGTGCCAGCTCACTTCCCGGGACAGGTCTCTATGGCTACACCTTC
TRBV10-3	NA	TRBJ2-3	NA	CAISKGQSNTDTQYF	TGTGCCATCAGTAAAGGACAGTCTAACACAGATACGCAGTATTTT
TRBV28	NA	TRBJ2-5	NA	CASSLASTGMETQYF	TGTGCCAGCAGTCTGGCCTCCACAGGGATGGAGACCCAGTACTTC
TRBV2	TRBD1	TRBJ2-7	NA	CASRLDRGRYEQYF	TGTGCCAGCAGACTCGACAGGGGGCGGTACGAGCAGTACTTC
TRBV19	NA	TRBJ2-2	NA	CASSPPPGELFF	TGTGCCAGTAGTCCCCCTCCTGGGGAGCTGTTTTTT
TRBV4-2	NA	TRBJ2-5	NA	CASSQESSSQETQYF	TGTGCCAGCAGCCAAGAGTCTAGCAGTCAAGAGACCCAGTACTTC
TRBV2	NA	TRBJ1-5	NA	CASSGTGGSAQPQHF	TGTGCCAGCAGTGGTACGGGGGGGTCGGCTCAGCCCCAGCATTTT
TRBV19	TRBD1	TRBJ2-2	few	CASRKLAGGPNTGELFF	TGTGCCAGTAGAAAGCTGGCAGGGGGCCCGAACACCGGGGAGCTGTTTTTT
TRBV5-1	NA	TRBJ1-2	NA	CASSSAATANYGYTF	TGCGCCAGCAGCTCCGCCGCGACAGCCAACTATGGCTACACCTTC
TRBV7-9	NA	TRBJ1-4	NA	CASSLGTERSDYEKLFF	TGTGCCAGCAGCTTAGGAACCGAGCGAAGCGACTATGAAAAACTGTTTTTT
TRBV30	TRBD1	TRBJ1-1	few	CAWSTGQGSFF	TGTGCCTGGAGTACGGGACAGGGCTCTTTCTTT
TRBV7-9	NA	TRBJ1-4	NA	CASSPRAGGEKLFF	TGTGCCAGCAGCCCCCGGGCGGGCGGTGAAAAACTGTTTTTT
TRBV6-5	TRBD2	TRBJ2-3	NA	CASRASGGGTDTQYF	TGTGCCAGCAGGGCTAGCGGGGGAGGCACAGATACGCAGTATTTT